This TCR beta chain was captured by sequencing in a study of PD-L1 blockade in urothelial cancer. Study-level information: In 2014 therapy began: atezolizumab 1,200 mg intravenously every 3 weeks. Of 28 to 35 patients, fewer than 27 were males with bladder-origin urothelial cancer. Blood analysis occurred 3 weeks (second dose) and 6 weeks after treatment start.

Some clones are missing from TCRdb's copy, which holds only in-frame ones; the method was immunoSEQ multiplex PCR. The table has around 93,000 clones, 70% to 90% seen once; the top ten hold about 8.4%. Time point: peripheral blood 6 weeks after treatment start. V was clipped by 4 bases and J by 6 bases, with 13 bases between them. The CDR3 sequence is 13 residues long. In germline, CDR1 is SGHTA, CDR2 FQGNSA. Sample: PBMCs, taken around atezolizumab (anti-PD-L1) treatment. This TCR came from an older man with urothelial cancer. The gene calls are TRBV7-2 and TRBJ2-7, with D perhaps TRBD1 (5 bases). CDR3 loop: CASSSWGLPEQYF. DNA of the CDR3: TGTGCCAGCAGCTCATGGGGCCTCCCCGAGCAGTACTTC.